These 3 T cell receptor beta chains were sequenced from one sample in a study of T cell responses to AZD1222 COVID-19 vaccine. Sequenced by immunoSEQ multiplex PCR; TCRdb stores in-frame clones only, minus some. The sample lists 110,000 or so clones; more than 70% were seen once. The sample in question was peripheral blood, obtained 28 days after the second AZD1222 dose. These receptors originate from an adult who received the AZD1222 COVID-19 vaccine.

The V call is TRBV18, the J call TRBJ1-1; D unclear. The germline V and J ends were trimmed by 2 bases and 6 bases, with 16 bases remaining between them. Germline CDR1 reads KGHSH; CDR2 reads LQKENI. The CDR3 consists of 15 residues. CDR3 sequence reads: CASSPEDLLFAEAFF. DNA for the CDR3: TGTGCCAGCTCACCAGAGGATCTCCTTTTCGCTGAAGCTTTCTTT.

The chain has TRBV7-7 and TRBJ2-2, with D hard to call. This CDR3 has 13 residues. Germline V lookup: CDR1 SSHAT, CDR2 FNYEAQ (reference sequence). Trimming took 8 bases from V and 1 from J, leaving 8 bases between them. The CDR3 reads CASRTGNTGELFF. For the CDR3, the DNA is TGTGCCAGCCGGACGGGGAACACCGGGGAGCTGTTTTTT.

J is TRBJ1-3 and V is TRBV7-2; D is unclear. The CDR3 is 13 amino acids. From germline, CDR1 is SGHTA and CDR2 FQGNSA. The V and J ends lost 5 bases and 4 bases respectively, with 9 bases between them. The CDR3 here is CASSVPAGNTIYF. The CDR3 DNA follows: TGTGCCAGCAGCGTCCCCGCCGGAAACACCATATATTTT. The whole variable domain, remainder taken from reference TRBV7-2 and TRBJ1-3, is GAGVSQSPSNKVTEKGKDVELRCDPISGHTALYWYRQSLGQGLEFLIYFQGNSAPDKSGLPSDRFSAERTGGSVSTLTIQRTQQEDSAVYLCASSVPAGNTIYFGEGSWLTVV.